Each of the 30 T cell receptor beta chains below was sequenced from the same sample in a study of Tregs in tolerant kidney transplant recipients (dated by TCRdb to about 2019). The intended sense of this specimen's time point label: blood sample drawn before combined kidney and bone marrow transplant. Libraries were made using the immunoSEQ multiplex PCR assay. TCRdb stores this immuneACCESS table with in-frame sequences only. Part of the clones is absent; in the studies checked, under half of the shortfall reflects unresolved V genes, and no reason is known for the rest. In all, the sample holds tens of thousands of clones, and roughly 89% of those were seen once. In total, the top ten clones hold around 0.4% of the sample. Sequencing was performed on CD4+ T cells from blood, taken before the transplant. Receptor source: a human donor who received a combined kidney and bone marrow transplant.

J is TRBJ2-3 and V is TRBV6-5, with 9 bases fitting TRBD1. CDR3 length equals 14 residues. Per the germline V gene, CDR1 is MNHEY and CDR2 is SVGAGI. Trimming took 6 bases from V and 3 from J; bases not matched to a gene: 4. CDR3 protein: CASRPGTGTDTQYF. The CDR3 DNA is TGTGCCAGCAGGCCCGGGACAGGGACAGATACGCAGTATTTT.

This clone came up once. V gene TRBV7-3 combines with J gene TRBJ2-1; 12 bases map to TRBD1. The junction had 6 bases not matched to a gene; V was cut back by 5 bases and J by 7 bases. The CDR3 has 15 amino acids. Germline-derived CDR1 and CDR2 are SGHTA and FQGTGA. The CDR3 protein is CASSTRDRGPNEQFF. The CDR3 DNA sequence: TGTGCCAGCAGCACCCGGGACAGGGGGCCAAATGAGCAGTTCTTC. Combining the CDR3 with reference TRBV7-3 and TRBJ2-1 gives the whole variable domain GAGVSQTPSNKVTEKGKYVELRCDPISGHTALYWYRQSLGQGPEFLIYFQGTGAADDSGLPNDRFFAVRPEGSVSTLKIQRTERGDSAVYLCASSTRDRGPNEQFFGPGTRLTVL.

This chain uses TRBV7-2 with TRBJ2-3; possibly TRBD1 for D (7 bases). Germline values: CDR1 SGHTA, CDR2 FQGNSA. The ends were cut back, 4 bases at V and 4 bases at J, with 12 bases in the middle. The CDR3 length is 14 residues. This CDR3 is CASSSGGGPDTQYF. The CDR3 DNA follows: TGTGCCAGCAGCTCAGGGGGAGGACCAGATACGCAGTATTTT.

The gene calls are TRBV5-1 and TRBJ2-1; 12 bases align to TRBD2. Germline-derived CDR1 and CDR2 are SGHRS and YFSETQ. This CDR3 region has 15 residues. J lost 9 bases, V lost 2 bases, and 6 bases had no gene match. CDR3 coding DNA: TGCGCCAGCAGCTTTGGACTAGCGGGACTTAGTGAGCAGTTCTTC. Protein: CASSFGLAGLSEQFF.

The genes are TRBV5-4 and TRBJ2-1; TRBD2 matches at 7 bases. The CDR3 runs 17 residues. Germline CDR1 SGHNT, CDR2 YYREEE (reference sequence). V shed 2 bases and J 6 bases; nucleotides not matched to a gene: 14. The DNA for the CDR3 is TGTGCCAGCAGCTTCTCCCAAAGGGCTAGCGGACTCAATGAGCAGTTCTTC. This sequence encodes CASSFSQRASGLNEQFF.

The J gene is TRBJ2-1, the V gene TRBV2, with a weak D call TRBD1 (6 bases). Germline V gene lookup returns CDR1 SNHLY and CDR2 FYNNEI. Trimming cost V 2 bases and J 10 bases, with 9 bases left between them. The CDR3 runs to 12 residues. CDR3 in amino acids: CASSERGWEQFF. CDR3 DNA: TGTGCCAGCAGTGAAAGGGGGTGGGAGCAGTTCTTC.

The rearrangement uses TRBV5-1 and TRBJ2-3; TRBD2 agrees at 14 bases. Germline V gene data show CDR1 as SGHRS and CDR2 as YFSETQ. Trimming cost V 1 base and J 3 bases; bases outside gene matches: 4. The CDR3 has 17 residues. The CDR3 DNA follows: TGCGCCAGCAGCTTGCGTGGGACTAGCGGGAGAACAGATACGCAGTATTTT. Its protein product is CASSLRGTSGRTDTQYF.

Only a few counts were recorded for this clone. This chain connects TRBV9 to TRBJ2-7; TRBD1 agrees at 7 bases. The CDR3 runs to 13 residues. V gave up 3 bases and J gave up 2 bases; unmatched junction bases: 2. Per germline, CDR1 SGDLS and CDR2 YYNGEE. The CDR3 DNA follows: TGTGCCAGCAGCGGACAGGGTACCTACGAGCAGTACTTC. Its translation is CASSGQGTYEQYF.

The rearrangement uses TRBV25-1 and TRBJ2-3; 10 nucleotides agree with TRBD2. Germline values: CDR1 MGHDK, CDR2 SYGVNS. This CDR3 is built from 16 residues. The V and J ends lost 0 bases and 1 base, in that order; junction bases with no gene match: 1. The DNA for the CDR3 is TGTGCCAGCAGTGAATACCTAGCGGGGGGCACAGATACGCAGTATTTT. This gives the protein CASSEYLAGGTDTQYF.

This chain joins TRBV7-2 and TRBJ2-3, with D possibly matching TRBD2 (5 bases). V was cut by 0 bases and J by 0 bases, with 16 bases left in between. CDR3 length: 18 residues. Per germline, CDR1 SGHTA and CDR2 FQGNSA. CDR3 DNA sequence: TGTGCCAGCAGCTTAGCCCCCGCCCGGGGAGCTAGCACAGATACGCAGTATTTT. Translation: CASSLAPARGASTDTQYF.

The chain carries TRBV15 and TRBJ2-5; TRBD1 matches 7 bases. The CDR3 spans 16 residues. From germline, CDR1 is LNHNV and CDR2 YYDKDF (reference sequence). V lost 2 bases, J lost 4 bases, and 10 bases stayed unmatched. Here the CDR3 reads CATSRQIRQGTETQYF. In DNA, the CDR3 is TGTGCCACCAGCAGACAAATACGACAGGGTACAGAGACCCAGTACTTC.

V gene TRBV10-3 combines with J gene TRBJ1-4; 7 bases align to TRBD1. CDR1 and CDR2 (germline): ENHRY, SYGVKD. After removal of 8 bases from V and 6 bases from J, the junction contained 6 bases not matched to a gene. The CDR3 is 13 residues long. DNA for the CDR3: TGTGCCATCGGAGGGGGCACGGATGAAAAACTGTTTTTT. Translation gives CAIGGGTDEKLFF.

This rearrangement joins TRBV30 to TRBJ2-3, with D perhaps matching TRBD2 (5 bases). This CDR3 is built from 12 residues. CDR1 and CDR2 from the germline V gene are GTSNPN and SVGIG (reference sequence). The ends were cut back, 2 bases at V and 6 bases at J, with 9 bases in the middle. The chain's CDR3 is CAWSFGVDTQYF. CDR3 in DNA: TGTGCCTGGAGTTTCGGGGTCGATACGCAGTATTTT.

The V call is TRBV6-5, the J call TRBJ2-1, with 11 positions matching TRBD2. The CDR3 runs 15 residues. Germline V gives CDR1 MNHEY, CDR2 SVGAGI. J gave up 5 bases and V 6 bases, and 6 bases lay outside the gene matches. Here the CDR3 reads CASRSSGRQNNEQFF. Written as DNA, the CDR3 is TGTGCCAGCAGGTCTAGCGGGAGGCAAAACAATGAGCAGTTCTTC.

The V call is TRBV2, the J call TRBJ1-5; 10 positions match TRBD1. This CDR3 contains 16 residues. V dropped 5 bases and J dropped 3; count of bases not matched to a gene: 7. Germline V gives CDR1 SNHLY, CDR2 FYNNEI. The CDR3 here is CASSTRDRGFNQPQHF. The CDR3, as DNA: TGTGCCAGCAGTACCCGGGACAGGGGATTCAATCAGCCCCAGCATTTT.

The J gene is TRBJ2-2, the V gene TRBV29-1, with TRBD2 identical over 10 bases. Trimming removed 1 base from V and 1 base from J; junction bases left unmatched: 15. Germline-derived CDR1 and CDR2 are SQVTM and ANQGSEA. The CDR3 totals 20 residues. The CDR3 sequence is CSVEGVRVGAGGWNTGELFF. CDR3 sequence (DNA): TGCAGCGTTGAAGGCGTTCGGGTCGGAGCGGGAGGGTGGAACACCGGGGAGCTGTTTTTT.

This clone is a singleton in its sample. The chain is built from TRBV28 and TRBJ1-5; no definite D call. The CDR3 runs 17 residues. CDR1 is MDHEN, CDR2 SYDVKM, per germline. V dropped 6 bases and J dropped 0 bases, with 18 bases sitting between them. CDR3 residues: CASSRATVIRSNQPQHF. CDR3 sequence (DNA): TGTGCCAGCAGCCGCGCTACAGTTATCCGTAGCAATCAGCCCCAGCATTTT.

The CDR3 protein is CASSLATFQGKGEQYF. The CDR3 nucleotides are TGTGCCAGCAGCTTAGCGACGTTCCAGGGTAAAGGCGAGCAGTACTTC. The chain couples TRBV7-2 to TRBJ2-7, with D perhaps matching TRBD1 (5 bases). The CDR3 loop spans 16 amino acids. Trimming took 0 bases from V and 6 from J, leaving 18 bases between them. Germline CDR1 SGHTA, CDR2 FQGNSA.

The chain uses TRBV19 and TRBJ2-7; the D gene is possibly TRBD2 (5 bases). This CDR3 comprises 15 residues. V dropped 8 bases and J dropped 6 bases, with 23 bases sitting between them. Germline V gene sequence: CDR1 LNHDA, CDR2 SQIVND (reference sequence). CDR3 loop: CASSNTDPGISEQYF. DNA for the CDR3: TGTGCCAGTTCTAATACCGACCCGGGAATATCCGAGCAGTACTTC.

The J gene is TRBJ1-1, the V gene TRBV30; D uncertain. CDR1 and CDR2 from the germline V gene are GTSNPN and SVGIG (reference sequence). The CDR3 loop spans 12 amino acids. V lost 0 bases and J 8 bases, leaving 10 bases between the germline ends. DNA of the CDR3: TGTGCCTGGAGTGTAGGAGGATACGAAGCTTTCTTT. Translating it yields CAWSVGGYEAFF.

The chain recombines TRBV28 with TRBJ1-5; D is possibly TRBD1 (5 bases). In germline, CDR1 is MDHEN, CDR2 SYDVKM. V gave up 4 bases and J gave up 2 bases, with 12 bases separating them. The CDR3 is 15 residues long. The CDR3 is CASSSQGGGNQPQHF. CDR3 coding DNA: TGTGCCAGCAGTTCCCAGGGAGGCGGCAATCAGCCCCAGCATTTT.

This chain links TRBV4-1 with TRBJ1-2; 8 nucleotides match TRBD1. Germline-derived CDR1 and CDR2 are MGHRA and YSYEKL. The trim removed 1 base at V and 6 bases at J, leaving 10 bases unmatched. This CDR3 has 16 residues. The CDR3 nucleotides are TGCGCCAGCAGCCAAGTCTTCCAGGGGGCTGGGAATGGCTACACCTTC. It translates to CASSQVFQGAGNGYTF.

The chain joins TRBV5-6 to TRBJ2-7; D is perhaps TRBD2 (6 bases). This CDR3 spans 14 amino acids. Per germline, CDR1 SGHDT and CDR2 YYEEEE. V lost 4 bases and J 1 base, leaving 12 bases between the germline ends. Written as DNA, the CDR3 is TGTGCCAGCAGCAGAGTAGCGGCTTCCTACGAGCAGTACTTC. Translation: CASSRVAASYEQYF.

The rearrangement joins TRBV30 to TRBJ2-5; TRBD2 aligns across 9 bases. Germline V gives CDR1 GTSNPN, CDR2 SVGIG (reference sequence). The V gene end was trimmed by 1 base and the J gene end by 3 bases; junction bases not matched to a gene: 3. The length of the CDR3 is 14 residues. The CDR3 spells CAWSGAGGEETQYF. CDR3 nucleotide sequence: TGTGCCTGGAGTGGGGCGGGAGGGGAAGAGACCCAGTACTTC.

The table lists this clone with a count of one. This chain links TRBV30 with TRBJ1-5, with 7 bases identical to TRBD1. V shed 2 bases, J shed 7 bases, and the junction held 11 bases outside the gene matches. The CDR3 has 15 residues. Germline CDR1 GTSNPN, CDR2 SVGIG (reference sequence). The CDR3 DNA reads TGTGCCTGGAGTCCCTCGGAGGGGGCTCAGCAGCCCCAGCATTTT. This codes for CAWSPSEGAQQPQHF.

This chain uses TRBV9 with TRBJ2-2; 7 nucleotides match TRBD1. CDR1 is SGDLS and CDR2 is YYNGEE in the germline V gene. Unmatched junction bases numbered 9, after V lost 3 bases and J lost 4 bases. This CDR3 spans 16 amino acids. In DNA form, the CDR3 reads TGTGCCAGCAGCGCGGCAAGGGGGCCGTTCACCGGGGAGCTGTTTTTT. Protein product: CASSAARGPFTGELFF.

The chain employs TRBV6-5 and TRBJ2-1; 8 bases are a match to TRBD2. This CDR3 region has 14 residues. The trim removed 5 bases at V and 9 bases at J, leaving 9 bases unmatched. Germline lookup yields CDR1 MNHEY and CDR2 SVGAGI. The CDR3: CASSRLGGVGEQFF. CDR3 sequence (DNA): TGTGCCAGCAGTCGACTCGGGGGGGTCGGTGAGCAGTTCTTC.

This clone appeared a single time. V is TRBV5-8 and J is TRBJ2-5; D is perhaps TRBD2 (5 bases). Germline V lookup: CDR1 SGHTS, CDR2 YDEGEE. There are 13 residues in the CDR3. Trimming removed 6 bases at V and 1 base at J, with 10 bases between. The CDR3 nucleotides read TGTGCCAGCAATCGAGGGTCCCAAGAGACCCAGTACTTC. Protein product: CASNRGSQETQYF.

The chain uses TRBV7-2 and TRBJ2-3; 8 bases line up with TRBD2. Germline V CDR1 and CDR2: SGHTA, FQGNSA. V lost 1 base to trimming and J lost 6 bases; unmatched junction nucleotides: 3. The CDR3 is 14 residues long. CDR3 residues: CASSLVSSGDTQYF. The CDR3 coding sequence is TGTGCCAGCAGCTTAGTGTCTAGCGGGGATACGCAGTATTTT.

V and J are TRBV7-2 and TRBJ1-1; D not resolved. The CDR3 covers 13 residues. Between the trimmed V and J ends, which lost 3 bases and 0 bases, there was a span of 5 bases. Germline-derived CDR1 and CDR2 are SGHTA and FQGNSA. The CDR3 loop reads CASSFRMNTEAFF. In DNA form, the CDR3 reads TGTGCCAGCAGCTTCAGGATGAACACTGAAGCTTTCTTT.